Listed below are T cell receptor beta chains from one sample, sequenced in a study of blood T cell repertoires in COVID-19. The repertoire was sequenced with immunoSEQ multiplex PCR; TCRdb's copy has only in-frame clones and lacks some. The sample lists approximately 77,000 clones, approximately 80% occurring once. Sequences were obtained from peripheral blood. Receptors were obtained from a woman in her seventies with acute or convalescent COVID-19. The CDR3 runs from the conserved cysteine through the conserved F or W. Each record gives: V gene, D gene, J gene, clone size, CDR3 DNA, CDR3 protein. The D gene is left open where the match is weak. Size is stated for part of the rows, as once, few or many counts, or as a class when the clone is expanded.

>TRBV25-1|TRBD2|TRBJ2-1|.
TGTGCCAGCGGAGCGGGGGGGCAGTTCTTC
CASGAGGQFF
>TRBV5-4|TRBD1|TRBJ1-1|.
TGTGCCAGCAGCTTCAGGCAGGGGGTACCCTTGAACACTGAAGCTTTCTTT
CASSFRQGVPLNTEAFF
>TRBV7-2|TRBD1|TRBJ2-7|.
TGTGCCAGCAGCCCTAGCCCGGGACAGGGGGCTTACGAGCAGTACTTC
CASSPSPGQGAYEQYF
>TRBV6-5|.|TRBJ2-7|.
TGTGCCAGCAGCTTGACAAACGTTGCCTCCTACGAGCAGTACTTC
CASSLTNVASYEQYF
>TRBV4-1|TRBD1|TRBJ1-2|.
TGCGCCAGCAGCGGAAAGGGACAGACGTCTAACTATGGCTACACCTTC
CASSGKGQTSNYGYTF
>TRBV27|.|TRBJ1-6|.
TGTGCCAGCAGTCCCTTTGGAAGGGGGAGAGATTCACCCCTCCACTTT
CASSPFGRGRDSPLHF
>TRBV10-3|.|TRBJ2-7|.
TGTGCCATCAGTAGCCCGGACAGCCCCTCCTACGAGCAGTACTTC
CAISSPDSPSYEQYF
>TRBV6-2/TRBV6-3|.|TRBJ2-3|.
TGTGCCAGCAGTTATAGTCCAGATACGCAGTATTTT
CASSYSPDTQYF
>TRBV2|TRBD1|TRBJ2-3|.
TGTGCCAGCAAAAGGACAGGGCTAGCAGATACGCAGTATTTT
CASKRTGLADTQYF
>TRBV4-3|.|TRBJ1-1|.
TGCGCCAGCAGCCAAGAATTCCCGGGAACTGAAGCTTTCTTT
CASSQEFPGTEAFF
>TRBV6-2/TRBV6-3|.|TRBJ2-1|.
TGTGCCAGCAGTTACTCGAGTTTCAATGAGCAGTTCTTC
CASSYSSFNEQFF
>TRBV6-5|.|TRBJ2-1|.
TGTGCCAGCAGCCCAACCTACAATGAGCAGTTCTTC
CASSPTYNEQFF
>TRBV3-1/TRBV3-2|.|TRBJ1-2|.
TGTGCCAGCAGCCCCAGGACAGCAGCTAACTATGGCTACACCTTC
CASSPRTAANYGYTF
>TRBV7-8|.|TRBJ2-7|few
TGTGCCAGCAGCTTGGGGGGTTGGGAGCAGTACTTC
CASSLGGWEQYF
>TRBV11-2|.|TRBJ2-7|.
TGTGCCAGCAGCTTAGTACGGTACTCCTACGAGCAGTACTTC
CASSLVRYSYEQYF
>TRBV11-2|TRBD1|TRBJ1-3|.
TGTGCCAGCAGCTTAGTGGCGACAGGGTTTCGAAACACCATATATTTT
CASSLVATGFRNTIYF
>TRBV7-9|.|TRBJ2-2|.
TGTGCCAGCAGCACCCCCCGCAGCGGGGAGCTGTTTTTT
CASSTPRSGELFF
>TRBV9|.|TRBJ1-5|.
TGTGCCAGCAGCGTAGATGGGGGCATGGGACCCCAGCATTTT
CASSVDGGMGPQHF
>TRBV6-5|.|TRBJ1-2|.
TGTGCCAGCAGCGTACCTAAGCCAAGAAACTATGGCTACACCTTC
CASSVPKPRNYGYTF
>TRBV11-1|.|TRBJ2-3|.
TGTGCCAGCAGCTCCAGGGGAGCAGATACGCAGTATTTT
CASSSRGADTQYF
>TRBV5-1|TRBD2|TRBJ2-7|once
TGCGCCAGCAGTTGGGGGTTGGCGGGGGGCGCCTCTTGGGAGCAGTACTTC
CASSWGLAGGASWEQYF
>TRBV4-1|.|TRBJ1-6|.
TGCGCCAGCAGCAATCAGGTTAATTCACCCCTCCACTTT
CASSNQVNSPLHF
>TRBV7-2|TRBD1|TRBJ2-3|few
TGTGCCAGCAGCTCGTCAGGACAGGGAAAGCAGTATTTT
CASSSSGQGKQYF
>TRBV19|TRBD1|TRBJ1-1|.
TGTGCCAGTAGTACTACGGACAGGGTTATGAACACTGAAGCTTTCTTT
CASSTTDRVMNTEAFF
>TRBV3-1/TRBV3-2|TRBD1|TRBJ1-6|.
TGTGCCATGCAGGACAGGGGCTCTGAGAATTCACCCCTCCACTTT
CAMQDRGSENSPLHF
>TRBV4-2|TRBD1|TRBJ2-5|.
TGTGCCAGCAGCCGATTTTCGGACAGGGGGCAAGAGACCCAGTACTTC
CASSRFSDRGQETQYF
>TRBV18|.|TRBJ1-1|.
TGTGCCAGCTCACCGGCAGTTTCGGGTGAAGCTTTCTTT
CASSPAVSGEAFF
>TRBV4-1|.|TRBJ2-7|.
TGCGCCAGCAGCCGGGTTTCAGACAGGTCTCAATACGAGCAGTACTTC
CASSRVSDRSQYEQYF
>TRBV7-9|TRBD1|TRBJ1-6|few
TGTGCCAGCAGCTCCAACACTCGGGACAGGGGGGCACCCCTCCACTTT
CASSSNTRDRGAPLHF